This TCR beta chain was sequenced for a study of CD8+ T cells in alopecia areata. Overall study context: Those treated were given oral tofacitinib at 5 to 10 mg twice daily. General study points: Affected scalp, especially in alopecia totalis/universalis, had a higher clonality than normal scalp did.

The CDR3 is 14 amino acids. J gave up 2 bases and V 6 bases, and 5 bases lay outside the gene matches. CDR1 and CDR2 (germline): SQVTM, ANQGSEA. Investigators isolated RNA and reverse transcribed it into cDNA to act as the sequencing template. Method: immunoSEQ multiplex PCR; TCRdb's copy keeps in-frame clones and lacks some. The profile shows roughly 200,000 clones, roughly 63% of them singletons. A note on this clone: What it recognizes is unknown.

The chain recombines TRBV29-1 with TRBJ1-5, with TRBD1 identical over 9 bases. The TCR originated in a human donor with alopecia areata. This sample comprised CD4+ T cells sorted from blood, obtained at week 0. The CDR3: CSVGDRDGNQPQHF. The DNA for the CDR3 is TGCAGCGTGGGGGACAGGGATGGCAATCAGCCCCAGCATTTT.